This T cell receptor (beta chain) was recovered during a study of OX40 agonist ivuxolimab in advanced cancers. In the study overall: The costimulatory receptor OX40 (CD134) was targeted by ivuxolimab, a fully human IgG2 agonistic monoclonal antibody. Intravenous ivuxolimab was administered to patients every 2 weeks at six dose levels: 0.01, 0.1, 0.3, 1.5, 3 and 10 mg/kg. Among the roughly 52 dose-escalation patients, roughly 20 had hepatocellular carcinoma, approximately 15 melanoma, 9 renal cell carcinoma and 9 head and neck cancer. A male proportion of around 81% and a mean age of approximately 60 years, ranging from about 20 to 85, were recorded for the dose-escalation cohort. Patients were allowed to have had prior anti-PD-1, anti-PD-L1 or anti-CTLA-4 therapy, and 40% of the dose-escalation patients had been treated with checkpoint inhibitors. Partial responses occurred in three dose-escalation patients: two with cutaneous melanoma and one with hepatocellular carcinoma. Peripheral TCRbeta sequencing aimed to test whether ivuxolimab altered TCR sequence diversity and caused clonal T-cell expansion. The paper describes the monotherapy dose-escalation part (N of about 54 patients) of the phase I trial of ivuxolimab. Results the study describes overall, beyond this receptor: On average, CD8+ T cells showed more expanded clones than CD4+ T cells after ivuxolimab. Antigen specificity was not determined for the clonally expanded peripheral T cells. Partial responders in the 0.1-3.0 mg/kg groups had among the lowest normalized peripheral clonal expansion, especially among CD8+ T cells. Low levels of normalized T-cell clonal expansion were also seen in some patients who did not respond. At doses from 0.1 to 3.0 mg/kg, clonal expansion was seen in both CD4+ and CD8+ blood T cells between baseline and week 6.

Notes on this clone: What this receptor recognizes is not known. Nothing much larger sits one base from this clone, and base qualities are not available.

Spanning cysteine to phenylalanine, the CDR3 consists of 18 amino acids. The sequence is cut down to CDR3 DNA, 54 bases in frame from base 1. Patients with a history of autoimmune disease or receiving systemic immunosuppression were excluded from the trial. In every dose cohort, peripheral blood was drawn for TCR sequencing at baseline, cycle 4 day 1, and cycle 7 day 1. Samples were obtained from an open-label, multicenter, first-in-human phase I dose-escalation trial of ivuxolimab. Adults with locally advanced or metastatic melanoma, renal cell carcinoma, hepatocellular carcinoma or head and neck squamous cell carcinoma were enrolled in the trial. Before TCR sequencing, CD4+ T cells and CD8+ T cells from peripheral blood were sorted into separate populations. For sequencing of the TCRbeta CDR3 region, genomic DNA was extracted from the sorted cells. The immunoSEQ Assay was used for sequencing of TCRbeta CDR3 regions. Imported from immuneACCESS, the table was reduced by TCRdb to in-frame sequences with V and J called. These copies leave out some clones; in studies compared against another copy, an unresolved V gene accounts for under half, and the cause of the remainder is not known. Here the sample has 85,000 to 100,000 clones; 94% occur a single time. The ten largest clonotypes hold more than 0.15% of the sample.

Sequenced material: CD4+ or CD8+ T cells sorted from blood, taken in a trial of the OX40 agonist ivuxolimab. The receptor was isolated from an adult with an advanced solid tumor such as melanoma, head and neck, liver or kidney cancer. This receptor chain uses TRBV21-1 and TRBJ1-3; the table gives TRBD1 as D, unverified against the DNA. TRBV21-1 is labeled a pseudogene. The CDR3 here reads CASSQMTGAPDSGNTIYF. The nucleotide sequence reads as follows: TGTGCCAGCAGCCAAATGACAGGGGCCCCCGACTCTGGAAACACCATATATTTT.